One and the same sample provided the 13 T cell receptor beta chains below, sequenced in a study of shared clonotypes between healthy human individuals. The table came from immunoSEQ multiplex PCR; TCRdb's copy has only in-frame clones and leaves some out. The sample holds over a million clones, around 82% seen once. The sequenced sample consisted of memory CD4+ T cells from PBMCs. As for subset: CD45RA-negative fraction. The origin of the receptors is a young man in good health. Some clones in this sample may be carry-over from other donors' samples.

This chain links TRBV19 with TRBJ1-1; D possibly corresponds to TRBD1 (5 bases). Trimming took off 3 bases at V and 4 bases at J, with 12 bases between the two ends. Germline-derived CDR1 and CDR2 are LNHDA and SQIVND (reference sequence). The CDR3 is 14 amino acids. The CDR3 DNA is TGTGCCAGTAGTATGAGGAGGGGCCGCACTGAAGCTTTCTTT. It translates to CASSMRRGRTEAFF.

This clone was counted between two and nine times. A read error may produce the germline difference seen at one junction end. The chain carries TRBV15 and TRBJ2-3, with 12 bases fitting TRBD2. The CDR3 is made up of 17 amino acids. CDR1 is LNHNV and CDR2 is YYDKDF in the germline V gene (reference sequence). CDR3 in DNA: TGTGCCACCAGAAGAGCTAGCGGGAGGGCCGGGACAGATACGCAGTATTTT. This codes for CATRRASGRAGTDTQYF. Using reference TRBV15 and TRBJ2-3 for the parts outside the CDR3, the full variable domain is DAMVIQNPRYQVTQFGKPVTLSCSQTLNHNVMYWYQQKSSQAPKLLFHYYDKDFNNEADTPDNFQSRRPNTSFCFLDIRSPGLGDTAMYLCATRRASGRAGTDTQYFGPGTRLTVL.

As concerns this clone: Its ends do not fully match the called genes, so a read error is possible. The rearrangement joins TRBV7-2 to TRBJ2-7; unclear D gene. The CDR3 length is 12 residues. Germline CDR1 SGHTA, CDR2 FQGNSA. CDR3 DNA: TGTGCCAGCAGTTTAGGCGAGATGGAGCAGTACTTC. Residues: CASSLGEMEQYF. The full variable domain, completed using reference TRBV7-2 and TRBJ2-7, is GAGVSQSPSNKVTEKGKDVELRCDPISGHTALYWYRQSLGQGLEFLIYFQGNSAPDKSGLPSDRFSAERTGGSVSTLTIQRTQQEDSAVYLCASSLGEMEQYFGPGTRLTVT.

This chain uses TRBV10-3 with TRBJ2-7; no reliable D call. CDR3 length equals 11 residues. Trimming pared 11 bases from V and 5 bases from J, leaving 13 bases between. CDR1 is ENHRY, CDR2 SYGVKD, per germline. The CDR3 sequence: CAVGFLDEQYF. CDR3 in DNA: TGTGCCGTTGGATTTTTGGACGAGCAGTACTTC.

This clone showed up just a few times. V usage is TRBV5-5 and J usage is TRBJ1-5; D unclear. Germline CDR1 SGHKS, CDR2 YYEKEE (reference sequence). The CDR3 covers 16 residues. The germline V and J ends were trimmed by 0 bases and 0 bases, with 10 bases remaining between them. This CDR3 reads CASSLAGRYSNQPQHF. CDR3 nucleotide sequence: TGTGCCAGCAGCTTGGCCGGCAGATATAGCAATCAGCCCCAGCATTTT.

The V and J genes are TRBV4-3 and TRBJ2-3, with 8 bases that match TRBD2. V lost 6 bases to trimming and J lost 4 bases; unmatched junction nucleotides: 9. CDR1 and CDR2 (germline): LGHNA, YSLEER. The CDR3 extends over 15 amino acids. CDR3 sequence: CASSPRGGAADTQYF. The CDR3 DNA is TGCGCCAGCAGTCCACGGGGGGGAGCAGCAGATACGCAGTATTTT.

The gene calls are TRBV19 and TRBJ2-2, with D perhaps given as TRBD1 or TRBD2 (5 bases each). CDR1 is LNHDA and CDR2 is SQIVND in the germline V gene (reference sequence). V shed 7 bases and J shed 6 bases, with 18 bases lying between them. There are 15 residues in the CDR3. DNA for the CDR3: TGTGCCAGTACCACCCTGGGGACGACTCCCGGGGAGCTGTTTTTT. Residues: CASTTLGTTPGELFF.

J is TRBJ1-5 and V is TRBV28, with a possible D match to TRBD1 (6 bases). Trimming cost V 4 bases and J 4 bases, with 14 bases left between them. The germline gives CDR1 MDHEN, CDR2 SYDVKM. This CDR3 has 15 residues. The CDR3 region has the DNA TGTGCCAGCAGTTCATCCGACAGGAAAAATCAGCCCCAGCATTTT. The encoded protein is CASSSSDRKNQPQHF.

The V call is TRBV6-6, the J call TRBJ1-2, with D uncertain. The CDR3 is made up of 13 amino acids. Germline V CDR1 and CDR2: MNHNY, SVGAGI (reference sequence). V shed 7 bases and J shed 4 bases, with 13 bases lying between them. For the CDR3, the DNA is TGTGCCAGCACCACGGAGGTGTTCTATGGCTACACCTTC. Its protein product is CASTTEVFYGYTF.

This clone was seen repeatedly, ten times or more. The rearrangement links TRBV5-1 to TRBJ2-3; unclear D gene. The CDR3 contains 13 residues. CDR1 SGHRS and CDR2 YFSETQ come from the germline V gene. Trimming removed 0 bases at V and 5 bases at J, with 7 bases between. CDR3 sequence: CASSLGPGDTQYF. As DNA, the CDR3 is TGCGCCAGCAGCTTGGGTCCGGGAGATACGCAGTATTTT.

This clone was counted many times. The gene calls are TRBV5-1 and TRBJ2-5; TRBD1 might be the D (5 bases). CDR1 SGHRS and CDR2 YFSETQ come from the germline V gene. CDR3 length: 15 amino acids. Trimming took 7 bases from V and 1 from J, leaving 17 bases between them. As DNA, the CDR3 is TGCGCCAGCGACAGAGGACGAAACCGCCAAGAGACCCAGTACTTC. It encodes CASDRGRNRQETQYF.

The chain joins TRBV4-1 to TRBJ1-2; D gene unclear. CDR3 size: 12 residues. V was trimmed by 0 bases and J by 8 bases, leaving 7 bases between them. Germline assignment: CDR1 MGHRA and CDR2 YSYEKL. The CDR3 loop reads CASSQDFGGYTF. The DNA of the CDR3 is TGCGCCAGCAGCCAAGATTTTGGAGGCTACACCTTC.

This chain uses TRBV6-6 with TRBJ2-1; the match to TRBD2 covers 8 bases. J lost 6 bases, V lost 4 bases, and 11 bases had no gene match. Germline V gene data show CDR1 as MNHNY and CDR2 as SVGAGI (reference sequence). The CDR3 totals 16 residues. CDR3 in amino acids: CASSSQLGLATNEQFF. CDR3 in DNA: TGTGCCAGCAGTTCCCAACTTGGACTAGCAACCAATGAGCAGTTCTTC.